This passage covers 4 T cell receptor beta chains from one sample sequenced in a study of Ad26.COV2.S vaccination and SARS-CoV-2 variants. Assay: immunoSEQ multiplex PCR; the TCRdb copy retains only in-frame clones and omits some. Here the sample spans 75,000 to 100,000 clones, 82% being singletons. The source material was peripheral blood, sampled after recovery from COVID-19. These receptors originate from a human donor who had recovered from COVID-19.

This chain joins TRBV28 and TRBJ1-1; weak D call: TRBD1 (5 bases). V was shortened by 5 bases and J by 0 bases, with 22 bases between the two germline ends. The germline gives CDR1 MDHEN, CDR2 SYDVKM. This CDR3 spans 18 amino acids. The CDR3 here is CASSINLAPGPLNTEAFF. Here the CDR3 DNA reads TGTGCCAGCAGTATTAATTTAGCCCCAGGGCCTCTGAACACTGAAGCTTTCTTT.

CDR3 loop: CASSVTDSLNTEAFF. CDR3 nucleotides: TGTGCCAGCAGCGTAACGGACAGCCTGAACACTGAAGCTTTCTTT. The chain joins TRBV9 to TRBJ1-1, with a possible D match to TRBD1 (6 bases). Germline V gene data show CDR1 as SGDLS and CDR2 as YYNGEE. The CDR3 has 15 residues. V lost 1 base to trimming and J lost 0 bases, with 10 bases between them.

The chain carries TRBV28 and TRBJ1-4, with a tentative D call TRBD1 (6 bases). The CDR3 runs 14 residues. Per germline, CDR1 MDHEN and CDR2 SYDVKM. Trimming cost V 4 bases and J 2 bases, with 8 bases left between them. The CDR3 loop reads CASSWTVTNEKLFF. Written as DNA, the CDR3 is TGTGCCAGCAGTTGGACAGTTACTAATGAAAAACTGTTTTTT.

This clone has only a few counts. V is TRBV10-3 and J is TRBJ1-4; D is undetermined. Between the trimmed V and J ends, which lost 4 bases and 6 bases, there was a span of 12 bases. The CDR3 is 14 amino acids. Germline assignment: CDR1 ENHRY and CDR2 SYGVKD. The CDR3 nucleotides are TGTGCCATCAGTGCGGGTATTAACTATGAAAAACTGTTTTTT. As protein: CAISAGINYEKLFF.